This T cell receptor beta chain was observed in a study of neoadjuvant anti-PD-1 for oral cavity cancer. Background on the study: Patients without progression received a fourth nivolumab dose around day 43, then surgical resection on days 50-56.

Study observations and caveats: Non-responders to neoadjuvant nivolumab had significantly more clonal PBMC T cells than responders. Pretreatment Treg/Th17 ratio correlated inversely with post-treatment tumor clonality.

Concerning this clone itself: The antigen is undetermined.

Libraries were prepared by immunoSEQ multiplex PCR; TCRdb keeps only in-frame clonotypes and omits some of them. Of 14,000 or so clones in the sample, roughly 69% were seen once. The CDR3 length is 14 residues. V lost 5 bases and J lost 4; bases outside the gene matches: 5. Germline CDR1 ENHRY, CDR2 SYGVKD. The rearrangement links TRBV10-3 to TRBJ2-3; 8 positions match TRBD1. The specimen was PBMCs, collected before nivolumab (anti-PD-1) treatment. This clonotype originated in a person between 35 and 79 years old with oral cavity squamous cell carcinoma. The CDR3 coding sequence is TGTGCCATCAGTTATGGACAGGGCGCAGATACGCAGTATTTT. This gives the protein CAISYGQGADTQYF.